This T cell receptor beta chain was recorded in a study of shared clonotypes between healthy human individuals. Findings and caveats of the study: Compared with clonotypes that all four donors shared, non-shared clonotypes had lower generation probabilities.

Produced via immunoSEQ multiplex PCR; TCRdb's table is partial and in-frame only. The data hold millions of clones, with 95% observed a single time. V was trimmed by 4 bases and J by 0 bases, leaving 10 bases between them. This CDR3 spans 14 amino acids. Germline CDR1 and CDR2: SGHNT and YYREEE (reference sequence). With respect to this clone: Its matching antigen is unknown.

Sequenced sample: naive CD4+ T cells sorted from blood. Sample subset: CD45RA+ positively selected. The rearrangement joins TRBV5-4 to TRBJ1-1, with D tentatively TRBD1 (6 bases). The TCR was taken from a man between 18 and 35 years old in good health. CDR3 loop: CASSRGAVNTEAFF. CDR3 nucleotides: TGTGCCAGCAGCCGGGGGGCTGTGAACACTGAAGCTTTCTTT.